This T cell receptor (beta chain) was retrieved from a study of cytomegalovirus exposure and HLA in healthy donors. Study overall: Drawn from HLA-typed donors, 65 million to 100 million unique TCRs were held in an early data release. Falling in the Caucasian-associated ancestry cluster were 80% to 90% of approximately 410 genotyped donors. Points from the study as a whole: High specificity and sensitivity for cytomegalovirus status were reported for the classifier. It has been reported that TCR beta sequences accurately predicted the HLA-A and HLA-B alleles of most subjects.

Primers: 60 Vbeta forward and 13 Jbeta reverse. TCRdb keeps only in-frame clones here, not all; method: immunoSEQ multiplex PCR. The sample includes 70,000 to 95,000 clones, 75% of them seen just once. The CDR3 extends over 13 amino acids. V was cut by 0 bases and J by 7 bases, with 7 bases left in between. Germline CDR1 and CDR2: SGHNT and YENEEA. As to this clone: Its matching antigen is unknown.

This receptor was obtained from a man in his forties in good health and CMV-seronegative. The chain has TRBV11-3 and TRBJ1-5; D call uncertain. Material: PBMCs. CDR3 in DNA: TGTGCCAGCAGCTTAGAGGTGGGCCAGCCCCAGCATTTT. This encodes CASSLEVGQPQHF.